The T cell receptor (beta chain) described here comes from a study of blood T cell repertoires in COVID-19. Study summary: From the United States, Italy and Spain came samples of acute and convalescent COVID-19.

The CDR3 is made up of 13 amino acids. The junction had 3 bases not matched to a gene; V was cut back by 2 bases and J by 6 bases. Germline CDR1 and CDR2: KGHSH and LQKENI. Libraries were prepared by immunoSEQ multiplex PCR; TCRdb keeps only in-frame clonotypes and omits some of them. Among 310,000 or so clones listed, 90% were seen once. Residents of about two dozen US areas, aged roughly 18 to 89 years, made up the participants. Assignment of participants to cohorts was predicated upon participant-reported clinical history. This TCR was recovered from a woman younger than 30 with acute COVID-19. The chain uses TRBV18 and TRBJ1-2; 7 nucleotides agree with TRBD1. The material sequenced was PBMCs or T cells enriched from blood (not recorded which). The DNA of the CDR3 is TGTGCCAGCTCACCAGACAGGGCGGATGGCTACACCTTC. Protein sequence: CASSPDRADGYTF.